What follows is one T cell receptor beta chain and its context. Germline V gene sequence: CDR1 SNHLY, CDR2 FYNNEI. The CDR3 extends over 14 amino acids. V was cut by 6 bases and J by 1 base, with 12 bases left in between. The data belong to a study of cytomegalovirus exposure and HLA in healthy donors. Both 60 Vbeta primers and 13 Jbeta primers went into the PCR. Assay: immunoSEQ multiplex PCR; the TCRdb copy retains only in-frame clones and omits some. The sample shows approximately 110,000 clones, around three quarters of them seen only once. The sequence was obtained from a woman in her thirties or forties in good health and CMV-seropositive. Material for sequencing was PBMCs. The J gene is TRBJ2-5, the V gene TRBV2; maybe TRBD1 (5 bases). CDR3 residues: CASRERQSQETQYF. The CDR3 region has the DNA TGTGCCAGCAGGGAGAGACAGTCCCAAGAGACCCAGTACTTC. Together with reference TRBV2 and TRBJ2-5, the CDR3 gives the full variable domain: EPEVTQTPSHQVTQMGQEVILRCVPISNHLYFYWYRQILGQKVEFLVSFYNNEISEKSEIFDDQFSVERPDGSNFTLKIRSTKLEDSAMYFCASRERQSQETQYFGPGTRLLVL.